This TCR beta chain appears in the sequencing data of a study of T cell responses to AZD1222 COVID-19 vaccine. This clone was picked up a small number of times. The antigen remains undetermined. Clones were sequenced by immunoSEQ multiplex PCR, and TCRdb holds only the in-frame ones, with some missing. The sample consists of 80,000 or so clones, approximately 85% of them appearing once. The study's findings and limits: Spike-specific TCRs gained breadth and depth after people received two AZD1222 doses. Without day 14 samples, only post-peak T cell repertoires were studied. Unmutated variant regions reportedly attract nearly half of all spike-specific TCRs.

Trimming took off 5 bases at V and 11 bases at J, with 15 bases between the two ends. Germline CDR1 is PRHDT and CDR2 is FYEKMQ (reference sequence). This CDR3 has 13 amino acids. The specimen comprised peripheral blood, sampled 28 days after the second AZD1222 dose. The TCR originated in an adult who received the AZD1222 COVID-19 vaccine. V gene TRBV13 combines with J gene TRBJ1-4, with a weak D call TRBD1 (5 bases). The CDR3 nucleotides read TGTGCCAGCAGCCCCCCCCGGGGGGAGAAACTGTTTTTT. This codes for CASSPPRGEKLFF.